Sequencing of this T cell receptor (beta chain) was carried out in a study of cytotoxic CD8 clonotypes in ibrutinib-treated CLL (TCRdb year 2021). About the investigation overall: The cohort was composed of some twelve relapsed/refractory and around 15 treatment-naive patients; IGHV unmutated status was identified in under 18 patients. Cryopreserved peripheral blood mononuclear cells were obtained prior to treatment, at the time of response, and at either disease progression or sustained remission. All remission and progressive disease samples were collected while patients were still receiving ibrutinib. Response samples were obtained after a median of approximately eleven months of treatment, with a range of about 6 to 36 months. Responses were partial in 25 or so patients and complete in 2; after median about 68 months follow-up, about 14 stayed in remission and approximately 12 progressed. Of the approximately 86 participants in the trial, 20 to 30 had longitudinal samples available. An average of around 250,000 productive templates and 80,000 to 100,000 productive rearrangements was obtained per sample. Paper-wide results and their limitations: Sampling times were not matched between sustained-remission and progressing patients, and lymph node repertoires were not studied. Baseline clonality was found to be higher than that of age-matched healthy donors and was strongly correlated with circulating CD8+ T-cell counts. Clonality rose at ibrutinib response, remained stable during sustained remission, and dropped back toward baseline at progression. Public clonotypes were rare and either shrank or stayed stable during treatment, and the rise in clonality at ibrutinib response reflected expansion of private clonotypes.

Each clonotype received, on average, 10x coverage in deep resolution sequencing performed on a MiSeq, where the target depth lay between 1 in 1 million and 1 in 200,000 T cells. The immunoSEQ hsTCRB Kit was used to generate the TCR beta libraries. Per the original workflow: The data were analyzed with ImmunoSEQ Analyzer and ImmunoSEQ Data Assistant, and V, D and J gene assignments followed IMGT definitions. Clonality, with values ranging from 0 to 1, was calculated as one minus the normalized Shannon entropy of productive rearrangement frequencies. Only overrepresented clonotypes making up at least 0.05% of the repertoire of each patient were included in the public clonotype analysis. Repertoires from some twelve age-matched healthy donors in immuneACCESS were used as clonality controls. TCRdb's version of the immuneACCESS table is confined to in-frame rearrangements and falls short of the full clone set. An unresolved V gene accounts for under half of the shortfall where checked; the remainder is of unknown origin. D and trimming come from the DNA, and the V and J calls and clone size come from that table. A total of over 200,000 clones appear in this sample, about 75% of them only once. Roughly 5.9% of the sample comes from the top ten.

The sample's time point label, in plain terms: approximately twelve months on ibrutinib. For TCR beta library preparation, around 1.8 micrograms of genomic DNA were extracted from the cryopreserved PBMCs. High-throughput TCR beta sequencing was performed on longitudinal blood samples from CLL patients receiving ibrutinib monotherapy. The patients were enrolled in a single-center, open-label phase 2 trial of ibrutinib monotherapy. Details on this clone: It has no known antigen specificity. One base away there is no much larger clone; base qualities are not given.

The CDR3 has 13 amino acids, counting the end cysteine and phenylalanine. Just CDR3 DNA is preserved here, 39 bases in frame from base 1. The germline V gene gives CDR1 as MDHEN and CDR2 as SYDVKM. Relative to germline, V is 3 bases shorter and J is 4 bases shorter, with 10 bases between their ends. Sample: PBMCs, taken after 12 months of ibrutinib treatment. Rearrangement joined TRBV28 to TRBJ2-7; TRBD1 could be the D gene, as 5 bases match. The source is a human donor with chronic lymphocytic leukemia. This receptor has the CDR3 CASSFVRAYEQYF. The DNA sequence is TGTGCCAGCAGTTTCGTCAGGGCTTACGAGCAGTACTTC.